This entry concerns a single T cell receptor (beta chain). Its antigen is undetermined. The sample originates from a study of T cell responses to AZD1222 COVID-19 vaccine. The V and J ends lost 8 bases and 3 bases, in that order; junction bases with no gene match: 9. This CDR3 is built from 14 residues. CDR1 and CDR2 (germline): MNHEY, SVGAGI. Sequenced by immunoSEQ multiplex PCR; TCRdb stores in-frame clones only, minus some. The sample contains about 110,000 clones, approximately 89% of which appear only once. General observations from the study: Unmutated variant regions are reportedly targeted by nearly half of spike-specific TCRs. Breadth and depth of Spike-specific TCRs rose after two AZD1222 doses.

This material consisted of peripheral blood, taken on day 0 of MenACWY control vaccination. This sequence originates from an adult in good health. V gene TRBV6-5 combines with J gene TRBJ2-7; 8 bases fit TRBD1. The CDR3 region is CASVPGTGRYEQYF. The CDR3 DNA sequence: TGTGCCAGCGTTCCCGGGACAGGCCGCTACGAGCAGTACTTC.